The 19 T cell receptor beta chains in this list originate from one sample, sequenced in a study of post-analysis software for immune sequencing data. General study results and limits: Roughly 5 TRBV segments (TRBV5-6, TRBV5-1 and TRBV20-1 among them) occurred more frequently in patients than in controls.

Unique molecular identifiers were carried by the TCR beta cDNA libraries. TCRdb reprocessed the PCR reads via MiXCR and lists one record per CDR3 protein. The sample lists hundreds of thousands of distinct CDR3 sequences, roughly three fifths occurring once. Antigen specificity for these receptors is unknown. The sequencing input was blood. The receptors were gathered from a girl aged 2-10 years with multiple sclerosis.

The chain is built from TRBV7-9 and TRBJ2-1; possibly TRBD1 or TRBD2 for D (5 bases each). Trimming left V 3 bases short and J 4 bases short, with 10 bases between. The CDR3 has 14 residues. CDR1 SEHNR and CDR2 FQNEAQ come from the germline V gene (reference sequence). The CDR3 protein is CASSFRDAYNEQFF. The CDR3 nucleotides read TGTGCCAGCAGCTTTCGGGACGCATACAATGAGCAGTTCTTC.

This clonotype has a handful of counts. CDR3 amino acids: CAISTSRGRPYNEQFF. CDR3 nucleotides: TGTGCCATCAGTACCTCCCGGGGTCGACCCTACAATGAGCAGTTCTTC. The chain combines TRBV10-3 with TRBJ2-1; D possibly corresponds to TRBD2 (5 bases). The CDR3 runs to 16 residues. V dropped 5 bases and J dropped 2 bases, with 16 bases sitting between them. Germline V gene data show CDR1 as ENHRY and CDR2 as SYGVKD.

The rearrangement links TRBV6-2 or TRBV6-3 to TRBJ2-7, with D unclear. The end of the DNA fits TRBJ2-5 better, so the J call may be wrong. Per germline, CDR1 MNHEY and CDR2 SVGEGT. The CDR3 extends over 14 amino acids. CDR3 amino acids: CASSYGERLETQYF. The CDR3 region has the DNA TGTGCCAGCAGTTACGGGGAAAGATTAGAGACCCAGTACTTC.

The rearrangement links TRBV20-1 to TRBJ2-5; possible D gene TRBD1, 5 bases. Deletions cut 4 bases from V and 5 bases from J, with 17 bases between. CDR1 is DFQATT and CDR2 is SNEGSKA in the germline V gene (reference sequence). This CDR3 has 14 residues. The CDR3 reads CSATTVFEVETQYF. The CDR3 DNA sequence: TGCAGTGCTACGACAGTCTTCGAGGTTGAGACCCAGTACTTC.

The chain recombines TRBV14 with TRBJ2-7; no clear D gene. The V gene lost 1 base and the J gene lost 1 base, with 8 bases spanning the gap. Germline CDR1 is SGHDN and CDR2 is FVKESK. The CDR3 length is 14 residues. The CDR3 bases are TGTGCCAGCAGCCAAGCGGTCTATTCCTACGAGCAGTACTTC. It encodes CASSQAVYSYEQYF.

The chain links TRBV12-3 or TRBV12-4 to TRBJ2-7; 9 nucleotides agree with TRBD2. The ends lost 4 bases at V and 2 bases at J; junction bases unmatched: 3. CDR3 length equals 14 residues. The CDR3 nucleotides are TGTGCCAGCAGTTCGACTAGCGGAGCCTACGAGCAGTACTTC. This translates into CASSSTSGAYEQYF.

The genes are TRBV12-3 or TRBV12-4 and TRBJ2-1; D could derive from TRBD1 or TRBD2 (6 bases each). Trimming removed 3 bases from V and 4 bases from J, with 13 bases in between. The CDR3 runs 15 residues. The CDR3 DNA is TGTGCCAGCAGTTTGTGGGGGGCGAGTTACAATGAGCAGTTCTTC. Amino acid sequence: CASSLWGASYNEQFF.

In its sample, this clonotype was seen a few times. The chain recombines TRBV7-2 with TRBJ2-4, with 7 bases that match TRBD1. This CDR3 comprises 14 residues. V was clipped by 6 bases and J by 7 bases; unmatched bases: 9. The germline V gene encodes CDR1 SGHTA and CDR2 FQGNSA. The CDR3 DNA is TGTGCCAGCAGTATAGACAGGGCTAGTAACATTCAGTACTTC. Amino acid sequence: CASSIDRASNIQYF.

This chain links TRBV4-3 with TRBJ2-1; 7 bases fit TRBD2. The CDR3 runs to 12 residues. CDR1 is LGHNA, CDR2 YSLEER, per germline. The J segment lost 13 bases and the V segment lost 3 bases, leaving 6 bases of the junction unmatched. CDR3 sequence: CASSHDRLAQFF. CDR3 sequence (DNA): TGCGCCAGCAGCCACGATCGACTAGCCCAGTTCTTC.

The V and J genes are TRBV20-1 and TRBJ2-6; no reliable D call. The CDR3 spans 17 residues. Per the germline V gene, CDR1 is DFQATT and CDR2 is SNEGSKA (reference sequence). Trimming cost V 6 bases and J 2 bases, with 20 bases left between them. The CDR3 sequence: CSAPSGRFTAGANVLTF. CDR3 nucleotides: TGCAGTGCGCCCTCGGGCAGATTTACGGCTGGGGCCAACGTCCTGACTTTC.

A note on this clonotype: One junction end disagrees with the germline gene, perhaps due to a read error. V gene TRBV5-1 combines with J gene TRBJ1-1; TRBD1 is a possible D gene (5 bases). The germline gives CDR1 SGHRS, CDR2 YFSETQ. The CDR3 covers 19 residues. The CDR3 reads CVSSHEAGGVSGMNTEAFF. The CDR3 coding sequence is TGCGTCAGCAGCCATGAGGCGGGGGGAGTATCCGGCATGAACACTGAAGCTTTCTTT.

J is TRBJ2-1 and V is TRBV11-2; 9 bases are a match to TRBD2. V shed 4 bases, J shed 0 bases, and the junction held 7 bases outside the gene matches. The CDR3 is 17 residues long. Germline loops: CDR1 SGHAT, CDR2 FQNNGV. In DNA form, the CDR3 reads TGTGCCAGCAGCTGGACTAGCGATTGGAGCTCCTACAATGAGCAGTTCTTC. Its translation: CASSWTSDWSSYNEQFF.

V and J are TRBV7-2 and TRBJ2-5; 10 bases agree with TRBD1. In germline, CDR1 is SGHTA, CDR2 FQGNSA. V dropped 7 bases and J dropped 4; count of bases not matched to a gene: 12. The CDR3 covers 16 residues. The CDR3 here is CASTRSGTGVGETQYF. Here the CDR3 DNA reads TGTGCCAGCACCCGATCCGGGACAGGGGTTGGAGAGACCCAGTACTTC.

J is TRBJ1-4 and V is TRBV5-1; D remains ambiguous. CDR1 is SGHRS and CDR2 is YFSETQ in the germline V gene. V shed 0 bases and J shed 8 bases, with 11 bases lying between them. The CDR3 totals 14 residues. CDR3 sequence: CASSLDEYQEKLFF. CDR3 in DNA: TGCGCCAGCAGCTTGGACGAGTATCAGGAAAAACTGTTTTTT.

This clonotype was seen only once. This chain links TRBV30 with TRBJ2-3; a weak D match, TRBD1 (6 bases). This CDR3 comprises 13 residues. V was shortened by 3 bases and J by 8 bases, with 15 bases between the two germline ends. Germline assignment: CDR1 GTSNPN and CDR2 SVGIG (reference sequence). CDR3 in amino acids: CAWRGAQGATQYF. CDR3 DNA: TGTGCCTGGAGGGGGGCCCAAGGAGCTACGCAGTATTTT. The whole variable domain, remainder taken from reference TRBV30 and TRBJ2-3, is SQTIHQWPATLVQPVGSPLSLECTVEGTSNPNLYWYRQAAGRGLQLLFYSVGIGQISSEVPQNLSASRPQDRQFILSSKKLLLSDSGFYLCAWRGAQGATQYFGPGTRLTVL.

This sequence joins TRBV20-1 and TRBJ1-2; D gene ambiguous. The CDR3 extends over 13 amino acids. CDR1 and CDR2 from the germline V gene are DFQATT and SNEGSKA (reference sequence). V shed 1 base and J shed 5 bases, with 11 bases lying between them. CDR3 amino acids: CSARAPGGYGYTF. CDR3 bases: TGCAGTGCTAGAGCTCCAGGTGGTTATGGCTACACCTTC.

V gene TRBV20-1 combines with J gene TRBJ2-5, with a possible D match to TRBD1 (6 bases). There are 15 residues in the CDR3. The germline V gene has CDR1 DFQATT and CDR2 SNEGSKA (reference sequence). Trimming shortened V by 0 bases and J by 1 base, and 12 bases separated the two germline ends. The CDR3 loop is CSAREPGAAQETQYF. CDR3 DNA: TGCAGTGCTAGAGAGCCAGGGGCAGCCCAAGAGACCCAGTACTTC.

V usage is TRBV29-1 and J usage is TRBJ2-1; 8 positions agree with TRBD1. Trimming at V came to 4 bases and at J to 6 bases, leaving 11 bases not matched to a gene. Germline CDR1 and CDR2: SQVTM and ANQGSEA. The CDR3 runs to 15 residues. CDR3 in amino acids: CSVAARGRRVNEQFF. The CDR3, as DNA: TGCAGCGTTGCCGCCAGGGGGCGCAGGGTCAATGAGCAGTTCTTC.

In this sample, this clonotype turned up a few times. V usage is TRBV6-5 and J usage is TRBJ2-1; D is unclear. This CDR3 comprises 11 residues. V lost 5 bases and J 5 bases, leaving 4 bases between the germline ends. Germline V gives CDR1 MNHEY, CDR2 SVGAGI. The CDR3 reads CASSGDNEQFF. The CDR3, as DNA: TGTGCCAGCAGTGGGGACAATGAGCAGTTCTTC.